This TCR beta chain derives from a study of OX40 agonist ivuxolimab in advanced cancers. For the study at large: Partial responses occurred in three patients (one hepatocellular carcinoma, two cutaneous melanoma).

Measured with immunoSEQ multiplex PCR; TCRdb has only the in-frame clones, and not every one. The sample shows about 62,000 clones, 70% to 80% of them seen only once. General study points: The study found among the lowest clonal expansion in partial responders at 0.1-3.0 mg/kg.

As regards this clone: What it binds is not known.

The germline V and J ends were trimmed by 11 bases and 0 bases, with 10 bases remaining between them. This CDR3 has 13 amino acids. Germline V CDR1 and CDR2: ENHRY, SYGVKD. The clonotype comes from an adult with an advanced solid tumor such as melanoma, head and neck, liver or kidney cancer. V is TRBV10-3 and J is TRBJ1-4; no clear D. Sequenced material: CD4+ or CD8+ T cells sorted from blood, taken in a trial of the OX40 agonist ivuxolimab. CDR3 bases: TGTGCCGTAGCGACGGCAACTAATGAAAAACTGTTTTTT. Residues: CAVATATNEKLFF.